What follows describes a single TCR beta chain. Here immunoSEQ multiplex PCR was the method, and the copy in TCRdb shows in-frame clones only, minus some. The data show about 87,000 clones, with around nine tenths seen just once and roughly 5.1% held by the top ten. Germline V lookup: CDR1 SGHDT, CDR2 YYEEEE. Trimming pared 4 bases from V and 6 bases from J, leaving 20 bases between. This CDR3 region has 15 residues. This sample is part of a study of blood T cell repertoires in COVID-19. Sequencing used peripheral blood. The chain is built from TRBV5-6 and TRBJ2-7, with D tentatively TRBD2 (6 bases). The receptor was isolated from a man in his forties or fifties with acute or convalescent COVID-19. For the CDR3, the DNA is TGTGCCAGCAGCCTCACCACCGGGAGAGCCCGCGAGCAGTACTTC. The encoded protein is CASSLTTGRAREQYF.